These 16 T cell receptor beta chains were all obtained from the same sample, sequenced in a study of T cells expressing NK-cell markers. TCRdb re-called the 5' RACE reads and shows each CDR3 protein once, DNA omitted. Its table lists about 460,000 distinct CDR3 sequences. The sequencing sample was made of blood T cells: a sorted CD56 or NKG2C T cell subset, CD4+ or CD8+ T cells, or bulk PBMC T cells (not recorded which). The receptors stem from a woman in her forties or fifties in good health.

This sequence joins TRBV6-5 and TRBJ2-2; the D gene TCRdb calls, TRBD1, cannot be checked with no DNA. The length of the CDR3 is 15 residues. CDR1 MNHEY and CDR2 SVGAGI come from the germline V gene. The chain's CDR3 is CASSPDTWNTGELFF.

The rearrangement links TRBV5-6 to TRBJ2-3; TCRdb designates TRBD2, a call that cannot be tested without DNA. Germline V lookup: CDR1 SGHDT, CDR2 YYEEEE. The CDR3 has 13 amino acids. The CDR3: CASIAGHTNTQYF.

The chain recombines TRBV11-2 with TRBJ2-3; TCRdb outputs TRBD1, but without DNA this stays unchecked. The CDR3 loop spans 17 amino acids. Germline V lookup: CDR1 SGHAT, CDR2 FQNNGV. The CDR3 reads CASSLEWGGTSTDTQYF.

The CDR3 is CASSYLPGPPTEQYF. This chain joins TRBV27 and TRBJ2-7; TCRdb calls TRBD2, which cannot be checked without DNA. Germline CDR1 reads MNHEY; CDR2 reads SMNVEV (reference sequence). The CDR3 spans 15 residues.

This chain uses TRBV5-1 with TRBJ2-3; TCRdb calls TRBD1, which cannot be checked without DNA. Germline loops: CDR1 SGHRS, CDR2 YFSETQ. The CDR3 is 15 residues long. CDR3 in amino acids: CASSSRDPQLDTQYF.

The chain is built from TRBV19 and TRBJ2-1; TCRdb proposes TRBD2, but this gene call is untestable without DNA. This CDR3 contains 12 residues. The V gene's germline CDR1 is LNHDA and CDR2 SQIVND (reference sequence). CDR3 region: CASSSTNNEQFF.

The chain recombines TRBV25-1 with TRBJ2-2; without DNA, the TCRdb call of TRBD1 cannot be checked. Germline values: CDR1 MGHDK, CDR2 SYGVNS. The CDR3 consists of 14 residues. The CDR3 sequence is CASSDGTGAGELFF.

The V call is TRBV29-1, the J call TRBJ1-1; TCRdb indicates TRBD1, and absent DNA this call remains unverified. Germline CDR1 reads SQVTM; CDR2 reads ANQGSEA. The CDR3 totals 17 residues. Here the CDR3 reads CSVADHRYRGLRTEAFF.

V usage is TRBV11-2 and J usage is TRBJ2-5; TCRdb's assignment of TRBD2 cannot be checked, as there is no DNA. This CDR3 spans 15 amino acids. Germline CDR1 SGHAT, CDR2 FQNNGV. The CDR3 sequence: CASSTRDFIKETQYF.

The V and J genes are TRBV15 and TRBJ1-4. Per germline, CDR1 LNHNV and CDR2 YYDKDF (reference sequence). This CDR3 comprises 15 residues. The CDR3 region is CATSRATKINEKLFF.

V and J are TRBV20-1 and TRBJ2-3; the D gene TCRdb calls, TRBD2, cannot be checked with no DNA. The CDR3 covers 17 residues. The germline V gene encodes CDR1 DFQATT and CDR2 SNEGSKA (reference sequence). CDR3 region: CSARGTGRTSGSDTQYF.

The V and J genes are TRBV4-1 and TRBJ1-4; the TCRdb call, TRBD1, lacks DNA for checking. This CDR3 region has 20 residues. Germline assignment: CDR1 MGHRA and CDR2 YSYEKL. The chain's CDR3 is CASSQDGGTGFGARSEKLFF.

J is TRBJ1-5 and V is TRBV4-1. This CDR3 is built from 16 residues. Germline CDR1 is MGHRA and CDR2 is YSYEKL. CDR3 sequence reads: CASSDLFRQINQPQHF.

The genes are TRBV12-3 or TRBV12-4 and TRBJ1-2. The CDR3 has 13 residues. This chain's CDR3 is CASSLGVNGGYTF.

The chain carries TRBV7-2 and TRBJ2-2. The CDR3 loop spans 14 amino acids. Germline assignment: CDR1 SGHTA and CDR2 FQGNSA. The CDR3 here is CASSPIANTGELFF.

The rearrangement uses TRBV29-1 and TRBJ2-5; TCRdb calls TRBD1, which cannot be checked without DNA. CDR1 and CDR2 from the germline V gene are SQVTM and ANQGSEA. The length of the CDR3 is 14 residues. The chain's CDR3 is CSVEKGAYGETQYF.